This is a list of T cell receptor beta chains from one sample in a study of CD8 T cells in ankylosing spondylitis. TCRdb re-derived calls from the 5' RACE reads in MiXCR, one entry per CDR3 protein. Seen here are about 800,000 distinct CDR3 sequences, 10% to 15% observed once, and the top ten hold about 0.49%. The material sequenced was blood, either unsorted or a sorted T cell fraction (not recorded which). Every receptor here comes from a male donor with ankylosing spondylitis. CDR3s include the opening cysteine and the closing phenylalanine or tryptophan. The D gene is left open where the match is weak. Size is omitted from some rows. Given values are once, few, many or a class for expanded clones.

size,D,J,V,CDR3,DNA
many,-,TRBJ1-2,TRBV7-2,CASSFGPNIRGGYTF,TGTGCCAGCAGCTTTGGTCCCAACATACGTGGTGGCTACACCTTC
-,-,TRBJ2-7,TRBV4-2,CASSQDSTGNEQYF,TGTGCCAGCAGCCAAGACTCGACGGGGAACGAGCAGTACTTC
-,-,TRBJ2-3,TRBV15,CATSVTDTQYF,TGTGCCACCAGCGTAACAGATACGCAGTATTTT
few,TRBD2,TRBJ2-7,TRBV5-6,CASSRTSGVLYEQYF,TGTGCCAGCAGCCGGACTAGCGGGGTCCTCTACGAGCAGTACTTC
-,TRBD2,TRBJ2-2,TRBV4-2,CASSQEEGLANTGELFF,TGTGCCAGCAGCCAAGAGGAGGGACTAGCGAACACCGGGGAGCTGTTTTTT
few,TRBD1,TRBJ2-7,TRBV28,CASSLGTGSYEGYF,TGTGCCAGCAGTTTGGGGACAGGGTCCTACGAGGGGTACTTC
-,TRBD2,TRBJ2-7,TRBV20-1,CSARGPQTSGAQTYEQYF,TGCAGTGCTAGAGGTCCGCAGACTAGCGGGGCCCAAACCTACGAGCAGTACTTC
-,TRBD1,TRBJ1-5,TRBV5-1,CASSGGTGGEPQHF,TGCGCCAGCAGCGGCGGGACAGGGGGCGAGCCCCAGCATTTT
-,-,TRBJ1-3,TRBV3-1,CASSQEWSSGNTIYF,TGTGCCAGCAGCCAAGAGTGGAGCTCTGGAAACACCATATATTTT
few,TRBD1,TRBJ2-5,TRBV5-6,CASSRSRQGSETQYF,TGTGCCAGCAGCCGTAGCCGACAGGGGTCGGAGACCCAGTACTTC
-,-,TRBJ2-2,TRBV20-1,CSARAGFGSGELFF,TGCAGTGCTAGAGCCGGTTTTGGATCCGGGGAGCTGTTTTTT
few,-,TRBJ2-1,TRBV5-5,CASRIGQGNNEQFF,TGTGCCAGCAGAATAGGGCAGGGAAACAATGAGCAGTTCTTC
many,-,TRBJ2-1,TRBV9,CASSVGPLNEQFF,TGTGCCAGCAGCGTAGGCCCGCTGAATGAGCAGTTCTTC
-,-,TRBJ2-7,TRBV10-1,CATRLDSYGEQYF,TGCGCCACCAGACTGGATTCTTACGGCGAGCAGTACTTC
-,TRBD1,TRBJ1-5,TRBV6-1,CASSPNTGGWNQPQHF,TGTGCCAGCAGCCCCAACACAGGGGGATGGAATCAGCCCCAGCATTTT
many,-,TRBJ2-5,TRBV12-3/TRBV12-4,CASSFIRGETQYF,TGTGCCAGCAGTTTTATCCGAGGAGAGACCCAGTACTTC
few,TRBD1,TRBJ2-7,TRBV15,CATSRDWARGHEQYF,TGTGCCACCAGCAGAGATTGGGCTAGGGGGCACGAGCAGTACTTC
-,-,TRBJ1-2,TRBV11-2,CASSSYNRVSPYGYTF,TGTGCCAGCAGCTCATACAACAGGGTTTCCCCCTATGGCTACACCTTC
-,-,TRBJ2-7,TRBV30,CAWNRLANEQYF,TGTGCCTGGAACCGGCTAGCGAACGAGCAGTACTTC
-,-,TRBJ2-3,TRBV20-1,CSAPSSGEVRDTQYF,TGCAGTGCTCCCTCGTCAGGGGAAGTGAGAGATACGCAGTATTTT
-,-,TRBJ2-7,TRBV20-1,CSASRQLPYEQYF,TGCAGTGCTAGTAGGCAGTTACCTTACGAGCAGTACTTC
-,TRBD1,TRBJ1-2,TRBV6-5,CASSYQDRASGYTF,TGTGCCAGCAGTTACCAAGACAGGGCTAGTGGCTACACCTTC
few,TRBD1,TRBJ1-6,TRBV20-1,CSARSGTAGSPLHF,TGCAGTGCTCGATCCGGGACAGCAGGGTCACCCCTCCACTTT
many,TRBD2,TRBJ2-5,TRBV10-3,CAIKGSGQQETQYF,TGTGCCATCAAGGGTAGCGGGCAACAAGAGACCCAGTACTTC
-,TRBD2,TRBJ2-7,TRBV6-1,CASSGLADLYEQYF,TGTGCCAGCAGTGGCCTAGCGGACTTGTACGAGCAGTACTTC
few,-,TRBJ1-3,TRBV7-9,CASSLSQAAGNTIYF,TGTGCCAGCAGCTTATCTCAGGCAGCTGGAAACACCATATATTTT
many,-,TRBJ2-7,TRBV6-1,CASRTPGGHEQYF,TGTGCCAGCAGAACCCCCGGGGGGCACGAGCAGTACTTC
-,-,TRBJ1-4,TRBV20-1,CSARDRRAPTNEKLFF,TGCAGTGCTAGAGATAGGAGGGCCCCAACTAATGAAAAACTGTTTTTT
-,-,TRBJ2-7,TRBV6-2/TRBV6-3,CASSYSTRSSYEQYF,TGTGCCAGCAGTTACTCGACGAGGAGTTCCTACGAGCAGTACTTC
-,TRBD1,TRBJ2-7,TRBV7-2,CASSVQGASIEQYF,TGTGCCAGCAGCGTACAGGGGGCGTCCATCGAGCAGTACTTC
many,-,TRBJ2-6,TRBV29-1,CSVEGGPGANVLTF,TGCAGCGTTGAAGGGGGGCCTGGGGCCAACGTCCTGACTTTC
-,-,TRBJ2-2,TRBV5-1,CASSLSEPGNTGELFF,TGCGCCAGCAGCTTGTCAGAACCAGGGAACACCGGGGAGCTGTTTTTT
-,TRBD2,TRBJ2-2,TRBV10-2,CASKGTSDTGELFF,TGCGCCAGTAAGGGAACTAGCGATACCGGGGAGCTGTTTTTT
few,-,TRBJ2-2,TRBV5-1,CASSLWGQNTGELFF,TGCGCCAGCAGCTTGTGGGGTCAGAACACCGGGGAGCTGTTTTTT
many,-,TRBJ2-5,TRBV7-2,CASRQGRSAETQYF,TGTGCCAGCAGACAGGGTCGTTCAGCGGAGACCCAGTACTTC
few,-,TRBJ2-5,TRBV3-1,CASSLRPSGTQYF,TGTGCCAGCAGCCTGAGGCCCTCGGGGACCCAGTACTTC
few,-,TRBJ1-2,TRBV3-1,CASSQGGQGTSYTF,TGTGCCAGCAGCCAAGGGGGGCAGGGGACGAGCTACACCTTC
few,-,TRBJ2-3,TRBV6-2/TRBV6-3,CASSYVRESDTQYF,TGTGCCAGCAGTTACGTCCGGGAGTCAGATACGCAGTATTTT
many,TRBD2,TRBJ2-1,TRBV4-2,CASSRERSSSGSYNEQFF,TGTGCCAGCAGCCGCGAAAGAAGCTCTAGCGGCTCCTACAATGAGCAGTTCTTC
few,TRBD1,TRBJ2-5,TRBV5-1,CASRADREKETQYF,TGCGCCAGCAGGGCGGACAGGGAAAAAGAGACCCAGTACTTC
many,TRBD1,TRBJ1-6,TRBV2,CATSGTGDNSPLHF,TGTGCCACCTCCGGGACAGGGGATAATTCACCCCTCCACTTT
few,-,TRBJ2-3,TRBV15,CATSRDLGTHTQYF,TGTGCCACCAGCAGAGATCTGGGGACGCATACGCAGTATTTT
-,-,TRBJ2-7,TRBV7-2,CASSLVVRSYEQYF,TGTGCCAGCAGCTTAGTGGTCAGAAGCTACGAGCAGTACTTC
few,TRBD1,TRBJ1-1,TRBV15,CATSRDWDRTEAFF,TGTGCCACCAGCAGAGATTGGGACAGAACTGAAGCTTTCTTT
few,-,TRBJ1-5,TRBV28,CASSYSAARAGSNQPQHF,TGTGCCAGCAGTTACTCCGCCGCCCGGGCCGGTAGCAATCAGCCCCAGCATTTT
-,-,TRBJ2-1,TRBV12-3/TRBV12-4,CASSTATSTQFF,TGTGCCAGCAGTACAGCGACTAGTACTCAGTTCTTC
-,-,TRBJ1-6,TRBV7-9,CASSLTKSPDSPLHF,TGTGCCAGCAGTCTTACTAAGAGTCCCGATTCACCCCTCCACTTT